Below, 29 T cell receptor beta chains from the same sample are listed, as sequenced in a study of shared clonotypes between healthy human individuals. Profiled with immunoSEQ multiplex PCR; TCRdb holds only in-frame clones, not every one. The table has about 1.5 million clones, roughly 96% seen once; the top ten hold approximately 1.1%. Sample: naive CD4+ T cells sorted from blood. Subset given: CD45RA+ positively selected. The receptors derive from a man aged 30 to 45 in good health.

V usage is TRBV15 and J usage is TRBJ1-2; D is perhaps TRBD1 (5 bases). V gave up 0 bases and J gave up 4 bases, with 15 bases separating them. The germline V gene has CDR1 LNHNV and CDR2 YYDKDF (reference sequence). The CDR3 is made up of 16 amino acids. CDR3 in amino acids: CATSREEVGQSYGYTF. CDR3 nucleotide sequence: TGTGCCACCAGCAGAGAGGAGGTGGGGCAGTCCTATGGCTACACCTTC.

The CDR3 reads CASSDGQGAQIVVVKQFF. The CDR3 DNA reads as TGTGCCAGCAGCGACGGACAGGGGGCGCAAATAGTGGTTGTTAAGCAGTTCTTC. The gene calls are TRBV5-4 and TRBJ2-1, with 11 bases aligning to TRBD1. Trimming at V came to 4 bases and at J to 11 bases, leaving 20 bases not matched to a gene. The CDR3 length is 18 residues. Per germline, CDR1 SGHNT and CDR2 YYREEE (reference sequence).

V is TRBV30 and J is TRBJ1-1, with D unclear. V lost 1 base and J 6 bases, leaving 6 bases between the germline ends. The CDR3 contains 11 residues. Germline V gene lookup returns CDR1 GTSNPN and CDR2 SVGIG (reference sequence). The CDR3 DNA follows: TGTGCCTGGAGTGGGACCGCTGAAGCTTTCTTT. Encoded protein: CAWSGTAEAFF.

The chain carries TRBV28 and TRBJ2-7, with D possibly TRBD1 on 5 matching bases. From germline, CDR1 is MDHEN and CDR2 SYDVKM. CDR3 size: 20 residues. The V end lost 6 bases, the J end lost 5 bases, and 35 bases lay between the germline ends. The CDR3 region has the DNA TGTGCCAGCAGAGCCCTTCACCCCCGACCAGGGCAGGGAAGTCTAGACGAGCAGTACTTC. It specifies CASRALHPRPGQGSLDEQYF.

The rearrangement uses TRBV12-2 and TRBJ1-5. TRBV12-2 is deemed a pseudogene. The CDR3 sequence is 13 residues long. DNA for the CDR3: TGTGCAAGTCGCCGAAATAGCAATCAGCCCCAGCATTTT. It yields the protein CASRRNSNQPQHF.

The chain couples TRBV6-5 to TRBJ1-1; the match to TRBD1 covers 7 bases. V lost 6 bases, J lost 4 bases, and 8 bases stayed unmatched. This CDR3 is 14 amino acids long. CDR1 is MNHEY, CDR2 SVGAGI, per germline. CDR3 sequence (DNA): TGTGCCAGCAGCTTCAGGGGGGGCTTCACTGAAGCTTTCTTT. Encoded protein: CASSFRGGFTEAFF.

This chain connects TRBV5-1 to TRBJ1-3, with D maybe TRBD1 (5 bases). V shed 4 bases and J shed 0 bases, with 14 bases lying between them. The CDR3 runs 16 residues. Germline values: CDR1 SGHRS, CDR2 YFSETQ. CDR3 DNA sequence: TGCGCCAGCAGCCTGGACACTGCCCTCTCTGGAAACACCATATATTTT. This translates into CASSLDTALSGNTIYF.

This clone was observed once. This rearrangement joins TRBV10-3 to TRBJ2-7, with D unclear. In germline, CDR1 is ENHRY, CDR2 SYGVKD. The V end was cut by 5 bases, the J end by 5 bases, with 7 bases between. The CDR3 sequence is 11 residues long. CDR3 in amino acids: CAISSKDEQYF. CDR3 nucleotide sequence: TGTGCCATCAGTTCAAAGGACGAGCAGTACTTC.

The chain employs TRBV5-4 and TRBJ2-7; D may be TRBD2 (5 bases). Trimming removed 4 bases at V and 0 bases at J, with 17 bases between. In germline, CDR1 is SGHNT, CDR2 YYREEE (reference sequence). This CDR3 region has 16 residues. The CDR3 DNA sequence: TGTGCCAGCAGCCCATTAAACGGGGTTATCTCCTACGAGCAGTACTTC. Encoded protein: CASSPLNGVISYEQYF.

The V and J genes are TRBV27 and TRBJ2-2, with D uncertain. V gave up 1 base and J gave up 10 bases, with 16 bases separating them. This CDR3 spans 15 amino acids. Germline V gene lookup returns CDR1 MNHEY and CDR2 SMNVEV (reference sequence). CDR3 nucleotides: TGTGCCAGCAGTTTATTTACCTCGTGGCAAAAGGAGCTGTTTTTT. Protein sequence: CASSLFTSWQKELFF.

This clone has a single count. The CDR3, as DNA: TGCGCCAGCAGCTTGCGTACTAGCCACAATGAGCAGTTCTTC. Its protein product is CASSLRTSHNEQFF. The V gene is TRBV5-1, the J gene TRBJ2-1, with D possibly matching TRBD2 (6 bases). Trimming left V 1 base short and J 5 bases short, with 10 bases between. The CDR3 runs 14 residues. Germline V CDR1 and CDR2: SGHRS, YFSETQ.

The rearrangement links TRBV10-3 to TRBJ2-3; D remains unclear. V gave up 0 bases and J gave up 1 base, with 14 bases separating them. The CDR3 has 17 residues. Germline V lookup: CDR1 ENHRY, CDR2 SYGVKD. CDR3 in DNA: TGTGCCATCAGTGAGTCCGGGTTTGGTCTCGGCACAGATACGCAGTATTTT. Its protein is CAISESGFGLGTDTQYF.

This clone has only one observation. V and J are TRBV27 and TRBJ2-7; no reliable D call. The CDR3 covers 11 residues. Germline lookup yields CDR1 MNHEY and CDR2 SMNVEV (reference sequence). The ends were cut back, 5 bases at V and 2 bases at J, with 4 bases in the middle. The CDR3: CASSRTYEQYF. For the CDR3, the DNA is TGTGCCAGCAGTAGAACCTACGAGCAGTACTTC.

This rearrangement joins TRBV7-3 to TRBJ2-3; either TRBD1 or TRBD2 may supply D (5 bases each). The CDR3 consists of 18 residues. V lost 5 bases, J lost 2 bases, and 23 bases lay in between. Germline V gene lookup returns CDR1 SGHTA and CDR2 FQGTGA. DNA for the CDR3: TGTGCCAGCAGCCCACAACAGGACTGGACCGCTGACACAGATACGCAGTATTTT. This encodes CASSPQQDWTADTDTQYF. The whole variable domain, remainder taken from reference TRBV7-3 and TRBJ2-3, is GAGVSQTPSNKVTEKGKYVELRCDPISGHTALYWYRQSLGQGPEFLIYFQGTGAADDSGLPNDRFFAVRPEGSVSTLKIQRTERGDSAVYLCASSPQQDWTADTDTQYFGPGTRLTVL.

The genes are TRBV5-1 and TRBJ2-3; TRBD2 might be the D (5 bases). This CDR3 contains 17 residues. Per germline, CDR1 SGHRS and CDR2 YFSETQ. V lost 4 bases and J 2 bases, leaving 20 bases between the germline ends. The CDR3 sequence is CASSPPSGTLDTDTQYF. In DNA, the CDR3 is TGCGCCAGCAGCCCACCGAGCGGAACCCTGGACACAGATACGCAGTATTTT.

The rearrangement joins TRBV6-1 to TRBJ2-1; D possibly uses TRBD1 or TRBD2 (5 bases each). V lost 6 bases, J lost 12 bases, and 18 bases lay in between. This CDR3 comprises 13 residues. Germline-derived CDR1 and CDR2 are MNHNS and SASEGT. CDR3 in amino acids: CASRDYDMRGQFF. CDR3 nucleotides: TGTGCCAGCAGGGATTACGATATGAGGGGGCAGTTCTTC.

The chain recombines TRBV11-2 with TRBJ2-1; TRBD2 matches 11 bases. Germline assignment: CDR1 SGHAT and CDR2 FQNNGV. The length of the CDR3 is 16 residues. V shed 1 base, J shed 5 bases, and the junction held 4 bases outside the gene matches. The CDR3 region is CASSLAGLAVHNEQFF. The DNA for the CDR3 is TGTGCCAGCAGCTTAGCGGGACTAGCGGTACACAATGAGCAGTTCTTC.

Turning to this clone: At one of its ends the junction is not consistent with the germline gene, which may arise from a read error. This chain joins TRBV6-5 and TRBJ1-2; D not resolved. Germline loops: CDR1 MNHEY, CDR2 SVGAGI. The length of the CDR3 is 14 residues. The CDR3 DNA reads as TGTGCCAGCAGTTACTCGTTCCAGGCCCGCGGCTCCACCTTC. Protein product: CASSYSFQARGSTF.

The chain recombines TRBV7-2 with TRBJ2-2, with TRBD1 identical over 9 bases. V shed 6 bases, J shed 7 bases, and the junction held 6 bases outside the gene matches. The CDR3 is made up of 14 amino acids. CDR1 is SGHTA, CDR2 FQGNSA, per germline. CDR3: CASRPTGGVGELFF. CDR3 coding DNA: TGTGCCAGCAGACCTACAGGGGGCGTCGGGGAGCTGTTTTTT.

This CDR3 reads CASSIPRTGTGRADTQYF. CDR3 nucleotide sequence: TGTGCCAGTAGTATACCAAGGACCGGGACAGGGAGGGCAGATACGCAGTATTTT. V usage is TRBV19 and J usage is TRBJ2-3; 9 nucleotides align to TRBD1. CDR3 length equals 18 residues. The germline V gene has CDR1 LNHDA and CDR2 SQIVND (reference sequence). After removal of 2 bases from V and 4 bases from J, the junction contained 13 bases not matched to a gene.

The chain carries TRBV10-1 and TRBJ2-1, with D tentatively TRBD2 (5 bases). CDR3 length: 14 amino acids. Germline CDR1 and CDR2: WNHNN and SYGVQD (reference sequence). Trimming took off 3 bases at V and 5 bases at J, with 11 bases between the two ends. CDR3 nucleotides: TGCGCCAGCAGTGATGAGGGCGCACACAATGAGCAGTTCTTC. As protein: CASSDEGAHNEQFF.

The chain links TRBV7-2 to TRBJ2-7; the D is unclear. V lost 2 bases and J lost 2, with 7 bases in between. Germline CDR1 SGHTA, CDR2 FQGNSA. CDR3 size: 13 residues. CDR3 nucleotides: TGTGCCAGCAGCTTAAGACACCCCTACGAGCAGTACTTC. This translates into CASSLRHPYEQYF. Using reference TRBV7-2 and TRBJ2-7 for the parts outside the CDR3, the full variable domain is GAGVSQSPSNKVTEKGKDVELRCDPISGHTALYWYRQSLGQGLEFLIYFQGNSAPDKSGLPSDRFSAERTGGSVSTLTIQRTQQEDSAVYLCASSLRHPYEQYFGPGTRLTVT.

V usage is TRBV7-9 and J usage is TRBJ2-2, with D perhaps matching TRBD1 (5 bases). Trimming removed 2 bases from V and 8 bases from J, with 15 bases in between. From germline, CDR1 is SEHNR and CDR2 FQNEAQ (reference sequence). This CDR3 comprises 15 residues. The CDR3 DNA reads as TGTGCCAGCAGCTTACAATCAGGGCAGCGAGGGGAGCTGTTTTTT. Protein: CASSLQSGQRGELFF.

V usage is TRBV9 and J usage is TRBJ2-5; TRBD2 matches 12 bases. V shed 4 bases, J shed 4 bases, and the junction held 2 bases outside the gene matches. Per the germline V gene, CDR1 is SGDLS and CDR2 is YYNGEE. The CDR3 has 14 residues. For the CDR3, the DNA is TGTGCCAGCAGCCAACTAGCGGGAGGAGAGACCCAGTACTTC. This encodes CASSQLAGGETQYF.

The chain combines TRBV5-1 with TRBJ2-7, with 7 bases that match TRBD1. The ends lost 0 bases at V and 2 bases at J; junction bases unmatched: 5. There are 15 residues in the CDR3. Germline CDR1 is SGHRS and CDR2 is YFSETQ. DNA for the CDR3: TGCGCCAGCAGCTTGGGAACAGGGGTAACCTACGAGCAGTACTTC. Translated, it gives CASSLGTGVTYEQYF.

There are a few counts of this clone. The chain links TRBV7-6 to TRBJ2-2; D unresolved. The CDR3 sequence is 17 residues long. Deletions cut 2 bases from V and 0 bases from J, with 13 bases between. CDR1 is SGHVS, CDR2 FNYEAQ, per germline. CDR3 sequence reads: CASSLRTQSSNTGELFF. The CDR3 DNA sequence: TGTGCCAGCAGCTTAAGGACGCAAAGCTCGAACACCGGGGAGCTGTTTTTT.

The genes are TRBV7-9 and TRBJ2-1, with 8 nucleotides matching TRBD2. The trim removed 5 bases at V and 1 base at J, leaving 4 bases unmatched. Germline V gene sequence: CDR1 SEHNR, CDR2 FQNEAQ (reference sequence). The CDR3 is 15 amino acids. CDR3 DNA sequence: TGTGCCAGCAGCGTGAGCGGGAGTTCCTACAATGAGCAGTTCTTC. Its protein product is CASSVSGSSYNEQFF.

The chain links TRBV6-5 to TRBJ2-2; TRBD2 aligns across 8 bases. This CDR3 has 14 residues. Germline V CDR1 and CDR2: MNHEY, SVGAGI. V dropped 5 bases and J dropped 6; count of bases not matched to a gene: 5. CDR3 in amino acids: CASSRPGGSGELFF. DNA for the CDR3: TGTGCCAGCAGTCGTCCGGGAGGGTCCGGGGAGCTGTTTTTT.

The chain links TRBV7-2 to TRBJ2-7; 8 positions match TRBD1. The V and J ends lost 3 bases and 1 base, in that order; junction bases with no gene match: 5. This CDR3 has 15 residues. Germline CDR1 is SGHTA and CDR2 is FQGNSA. CDR3 protein: CASSFRDRSSYEQYF. The CDR3 DNA sequence: TGTGCCAGCAGCTTCCGGGACAGGTCTTCCTACGAGCAGTACTTC.